What follows are 22 T cell receptor beta chains derived from one specimen sequenced in a study of T cells after yellow fever vaccination. TCRdb re-analysed the 5' RACE reads in MiXCR, keeping a single row per CDR3 protein. The repertoire holds about 130,000 distinct CDR3 sequences, with roughly 8.2% as singletons. The source was CD8+ T cells sorted from PBMCs, collected on the day of the yellow fever booster vaccination. These receptors all come from a man aged 18-30 years who received the YFV17D yellow fever vaccine.

The chain employs TRBV4-1 and TRBJ2-7; tentatively, D is TRBD1 or TRBD2 (5 bases each). The CDR3 loop spans 17 amino acids. Trimming pared 1 base from V and 4 bases from J, leaving 20 bases between. Per the germline V gene, CDR1 is MGHRA and CDR2 is YSYEKL. The CDR3 sequence: CASSQVEGGLAGYEQYF. CDR3 bases: TGCGCCAGCAGCCAAGTAGAGGGCGGGCTAGCAGGGTACGAGCAGTACTTC.

The table lists this clonotype with a few counts. This chain connects TRBV15 to TRBJ1-2; D remains ambiguous. V lost 4 bases and J 8 bases, leaving 14 bases between the germline ends. The CDR3 runs to 13 residues. Germline CDR1 is LNHNV and CDR2 is YYDKDF (reference sequence). The CDR3 DNA is TGTGCCACCAGCACCCCGCTTAAGAGGGGCTACACCTTC. Translating gives CATSTPLKRGYTF. Drawing the rest from reference TRBV15 and TRBJ1-2, the complete variable domain is DAMVIQNPRYQVTQFGKPVTLSCSQTLNHNVMYWYQQKSSQAPKLLFHYYDKDFNNEADTPDNFQSRRPNTSFCFLDIRSPGLGDTAMYLCATSTPLKRGYTFGSGTRLTVV.

V is TRBV4-3 and J is TRBJ1-5; D gene ambiguous. Between the trimmed V and J ends, which lost 0 bases and 0 bases, there was a span of 15 bases. Germline lookup yields CDR1 LGHNA and CDR2 YSLEER. This CDR3 region has 18 residues. CDR3 loop: CASSQEYGEPYSNQPQHF. CDR3 nucleotides: TGCGCCAGCAGCCAAGAGTATGGAGAACCTTATAGCAATCAGCCCCAGCATTTT.

This sequence joins TRBV12-3 or TRBV12-4 and TRBJ1-2; D call uncertain. The V end was cut by 3 bases, the J end by 3 bases, with 8 bases between. The CDR3 runs to 13 residues. DNA for the CDR3: TGTGCCAGCAGTTTTACAGCCCACTATGGCTACACCTTC. Translating gives CASSFTAHYGYTF.

The J gene is TRBJ2-3, the V gene TRBV25-1; perhaps TRBD1 as D (5 bases). CDR1 is MGHDK, CDR2 SYGVNS, per germline. The germline V and J ends were trimmed by 2 bases and 9 bases, with 9 bases remaining between them. This CDR3 spans 12 amino acids. DNA for the CDR3: TGTGCCAGCAGTGAACAGGGCACGACGCAGTATTTT. Amino acids: CASSEQGTTQYF. The full variable domain, its missing parts supplied by reference TRBV25-1 and TRBJ2-3, is EADIYQTPRYLVIGTGKKITLECSQTMGHDKMYWYQQDPGMELHLIHYSYGVNSTEKGDLSSESTVSRIRTEHFPLTLESARPSHTSQYLCASSEQGTTQYFGPGTRLTVL.

The J gene is TRBJ1-2, the V gene TRBV5-1, with D maybe TRBD1 (6 bases). CDR3 length: 15 residues. Germline V lookup: CDR1 SGHRS, CDR2 YFSETQ. Trimming removed 1 base from V and 8 bases from J, with 18 bases in between. This CDR3 reads CASSLNRQGTPGYTF. The CDR3 DNA reads as TGCGCCAGCAGCTTGAACCGGCAGGGGACACCGGGCTACACCTTC.

The chain links TRBV30 to TRBJ2-7; no firm D call. Germline CDR1 reads GTSNPN; CDR2 reads SVGIG (reference sequence). The V gene lost 5 bases and the J gene lost 0 bases, with 8 bases spanning the gap. The CDR3 consists of 12 residues. This CDR3 is CAWGRTSYEQYF. Here the CDR3 DNA reads TGTGCCTGGGGACGGACCTCCTACGAGCAGTACTTC.

This clonotype has only a few counts. V is TRBV10-3 and J is TRBJ1-5, with D uncertain. Trimming took off 6 bases at V and 3 bases at J, with 6 bases between the two ends. The CDR3 spans 12 residues. Germline CDR1 is ENHRY and CDR2 is SYGVKD. CDR3 protein: CAISRINQPQHF. The CDR3 DNA sequence: TGTGCCATCAGCCGAATCAATCAGCCCCAGCATTTT.

This clonotype was seen more than once but under ten times. The chain is built from TRBV25-1 and TRBJ1-1; no clear D. With 4 bases removed from V and 8 bases from J, the gap between germline ends came to 14 bases. The CDR3 length is 13 residues. CDR1 is MGHDK and CDR2 is SYGVNS in the germline V gene. The CDR3 bases are TGTGCCAGCAGTGCGGGTCATGCGGGCGAAGCTTTCTTT. Its translation is CASSAGHAGEAFF.

This clonotype came up a few times. This chain links TRBV29-1 with TRBJ1-2; D perhaps matches TRBD1 (5 bases). The CDR3 is made up of 11 amino acids. V was trimmed by 4 bases and J by 6 bases, leaving 9 bases between them. From germline, CDR1 is SQVTM and CDR2 ANQGSEA. The CDR3 nucleotides read TGCAGCGTTGGGGGACGGGATGGCTACACCTTC. Protein sequence: CSVGGRDGYTF.

This clonotype has only a few counts. The CDR3: CSVEDQAGAQDSQFF. CDR3 in DNA: TGCAGCGTTGAAGATCAGGCGGGGGCCCAGGACTCACAGTTCTTC. The V and J genes are TRBV29-1 and TRBJ2-1, with D maybe TRBD2 (7 bases). CDR1 is SQVTM, CDR2 ANQGSEA, per germline. V lost 0 bases and J lost 13, with 22 bases in between. The CDR3 totals 15 residues.

The gene calls are TRBV4-1 and TRBJ1-6; 8 positions agree with TRBD1. V trimming: 3 bases; J trimming: 0 bases; junction bases outside the gene matches: 4. The CDR3 runs 17 residues. CDR1 MGHRA and CDR2 YSYEKL come from the germline V gene. The CDR3 spells CASSQRTGSSYNSPLHF. CDR3 nucleotides: TGCGCCAGCAGCCAGAGGACAGGGAGCTCCTATAATTCACCCCTCCACTTT.

The V and J genes are TRBV5-5 and TRBJ2-5; 11 bases map to TRBD1. The V gene end was trimmed by 4 bases and the J gene end by 5 bases; junction bases not matched to a gene: 7. The CDR3 is 15 amino acids. The germline V gene encodes CDR1 SGHKS and CDR2 YYEKEE (reference sequence). DNA for the CDR3: TGTGCCAGCAGCCCCGGGACAGGGGGAGGGGAGACCCAGTACTTC. It yields the protein CASSPGTGGGETQYF.

There are a few counts of this clonotype. The gene calls are TRBV7-8 and TRBJ2-1; 8 nucleotides match TRBD1. CDR3 length: 14 amino acids. V lost 8 bases and J lost 5; bases outside the gene matches: 8. Germline lookup yields CDR1 SGHVS and CDR2 FQNEAQ. This chain's CDR3 is CASGDDRGHNEQFF. In DNA, the CDR3 is TGTGCCAGCGGTGATGACAGGGGACACAATGAGCAGTTCTTC.

This clonotype has just a few counts. The chain has TRBV7-7 and TRBJ1-5, with D perhaps matching TRBD1 (5 bases). In germline, CDR1 is SSHAT, CDR2 FNYEAQ (reference sequence). The CDR3 extends over 14 amino acids. The CDR3 here is CATTVPGRNQPQHF. Written as DNA, the CDR3 is TGTGCTACCACGGTCCCGGGGCGCAATCAGCCCCAGCATTTT.

The V gene is TRBV11-2, the J gene TRBJ2-5; 8 positions match TRBD1. CDR1 is SGHAT and CDR2 is FQNNGV in the germline V gene. The CDR3 has 15 residues. V lost 5 bases and J lost 5; bases outside the gene matches: 10. CDR3 sequence reads: CASSPPQGALETQYF. The CDR3, as DNA: TGTGCCAGCAGCCCCCCCCAGGGGGCTTTGGAGACCCAGTACTTC.

This clonotype was detected a few times. This chain uses TRBV2 with TRBJ1-4; D ambiguous. The CDR3 has 16 residues. V dropped 6 bases and J dropped 7 bases, with 21 bases sitting between them. In germline, CDR1 is SNHLY, CDR2 FYNNEI. CDR3 loop: CASRGYRTHDGEKLFF. The CDR3 bases are TGTGCCAGCAGGGGCTACCGGACTCACGACGGTGAAAAACTGTTTTTT. Complete variable domain (other parts from reference TRBV2 and TRBJ1-4): EPEVTQTPSHQVTQMGQEVILRCVPISNHLYFYWYRQILGQKVEFLVSFYNNEISEKSEIFDDQFSVERPDGSNFTLKIRSTKLEDSAMYFCASRGYRTHDGEKLFFGSGTQLSVL.

This clonotype has just a few counts. The chain recombines TRBV6-6 with TRBJ2-1; D ambiguous. CDR3 length: 12 amino acids. The V end lost 2 bases, the J end lost 5 bases, and 4 bases lay between the germline ends. Germline CDR1 and CDR2: MNHNY and SVGAGI (reference sequence). CDR3 loop: CASSYTDNEQFF. The CDR3 DNA sequence: TGTGCCAGCAGTTACACCGACAATGAGCAGTTCTTC.

The gene calls are TRBV29-1 and TRBJ2-7, with D possibly being TRBD1 or TRBD2 (5 bases each). This CDR3 is 11 amino acids long. In germline, CDR1 is SQVTM, CDR2 ANQGSEA. The germline V and J ends were trimmed by 7 bases and 3 bases, with 10 bases remaining between them. The CDR3 DNA sequence: TGCAGCGGATGGGACGGCTACGAGCAGTACGTC. Protein product: CSGWDGYEQYV.

The chain combines TRBV12-3 or TRBV12-4 with TRBJ1-5; D is unresolved. The CDR3 sequence is 12 residues long. With 8 bases removed from V and 4 bases from J, the gap between germline ends came to 9 bases. CDR3 nucleotides: TGTGCCAGCGCAGAGGGAAATCAGCCCCAGCATTTT. It yields the protein CASAEGNQPQHF.

This clonotype came up a few times. This chain links TRBV5-1 with TRBJ2-7, with TRBD2 matching 12 bases. CDR1 is SGHRS, CDR2 YFSETQ, per germline. CDR3 length: 16 amino acids. The V gene end was trimmed by 4 bases and the J gene end by 0 bases; junction bases not matched to a gene: 5. CDR3 bases: TGCGCCAGCAGCACGGCGACTAGCGGGAGCTCCTACGAGCAGTACTTC. This sequence encodes CASSTATSGSSYEQYF. Full variable domain (outside the CDR3, taken from reference TRBV5-1 and TRBJ2-7): KAGVTQTPRYLIKTRGQQVTLSCSPISGHRSVSWYQQTPGQGLQFLFEYFSETQRNKGNFPGRFSGRQFSNSRSEMNVSTLELGDSALYLCASSTATSGSSYEQYFGPGTRLTVT.

This clonotype has more than one count but fewer than ten. The chain couples TRBV20-1 to TRBJ2-1; TRBD2 matches at 13 bases. The V segment lost 5 bases and the J segment 8 bases; nucleotides outside the gene matches: 9. The CDR3 spans 15 residues. The germline V gene encodes CDR1 DFQATT and CDR2 SNEGSKA (reference sequence). CDR3 nucleotides: TGCAGTGCTCCTCTACTAGCGGGGGGGCTTGATGAGCAGTTCTTC. Its translation is CSAPLLAGGLDEQFF.